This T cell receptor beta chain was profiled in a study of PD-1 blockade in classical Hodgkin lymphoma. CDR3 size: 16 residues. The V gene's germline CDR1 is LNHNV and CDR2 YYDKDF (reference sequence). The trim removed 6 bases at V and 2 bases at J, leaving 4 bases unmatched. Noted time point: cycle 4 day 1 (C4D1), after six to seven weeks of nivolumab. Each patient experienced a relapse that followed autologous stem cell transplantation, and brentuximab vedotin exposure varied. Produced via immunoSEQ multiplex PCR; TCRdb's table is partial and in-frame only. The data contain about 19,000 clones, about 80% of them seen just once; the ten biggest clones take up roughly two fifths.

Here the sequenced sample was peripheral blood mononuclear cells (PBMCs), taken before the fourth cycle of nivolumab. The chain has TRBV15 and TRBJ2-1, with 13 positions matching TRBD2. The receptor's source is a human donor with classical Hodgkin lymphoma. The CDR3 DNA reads TGTGCCACCAGGCCTACTAGCGGGAGGGCCTACAATGAGCAGTTCTTC. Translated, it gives CATRPTSGRAYNEQFF.